A selection of T cell receptor beta chains follows, all from one sample in a study of shared clonotypes between healthy human individuals. Assay: immunoSEQ multiplex PCR; the TCRdb copy retains only in-frame clones and omits some. The data contain more than 400,000 clones, 70% to 85% of them singletons. The sample consisted of PBMCs. These receptors were obtained from a woman in her thirties or forties in good health. Some clones in this sample may be carry-over from other donors' samples. The CDR3 runs from the conserved cysteine through the conserved F or W.

v_gene	j_gene	CDR3aa
TRBV29-1	TRBJ2-7	CSVVGLAGRTYEQYF
TRBV7-3	TRBJ2-2	CASSLEGTGELFF
TRBV30	TRBJ1-2	CAWSSTPDSRYTF
TRBV2	TRBJ2-5	CASDLGTGEETQYF
TRBV25-1	TRBJ2-1	CASSVAGAGSDEQFF
TRBV10-3	TRBJ1-2	CAIRVSGTANSYGYTF
TRBV4-1	.	CASSQSLGQGKNEQYF
TRBV5-1	TRBJ2-7	CASSLTGAEQYF
TRBV4-2	TRBJ2-5	CASSRQLRDRGGTETQYF
TRBV7-9	TRBJ2-1	CASSSLGLAGVDEQFF
TRBV9	TRBJ2-7	CASSGGQGSSYEQYF
TRBV11-1	TRBJ2-1	CASSPRTSNFDNEQFF
TRBV6-5	TRBJ1-5	CASSRTGNQPQHF
TRBV5-1	TRBJ1-2	CASSLGTGANYGYTF
TRBV5-1	TRBJ2-7	CASSLSGGTSYEQYF
TRBV30	TRBJ1-4	CAWSVGAAEKLFF
TRBV19	TRBJ1-2	CASSRGAGNGYTF
TRBV5-1	TRBJ2-5	CASSLDRAKETQYF
TRBV6-5	TRBJ1-6	CASRTQGVAVSPLHF
TRBV6-6	TRBJ1-3	CATTGRDTGGNTIYF
TRBV14	TRBJ2-7	CASSPDRVGEQYF
TRBV15	TRBJ2-7	CATSRDPALGEQYF
TRBV4-3	TRBJ1-5	CASSQDWHQPQHF
TRBV5-1	TRBJ2-5	CASSFGTGQETQYF
TRBV6-5	TRBJ1-1	CASSYRRQDTEAFF
TRBV19	TRBJ2-7	CASMDATYEQYF
TRBV11-2	TRBJ2-7	CASSLDTFSAYEQYF
TRBV5-6	TRBJ1-6	CASTRGSGFNSPLHF
TRBV11-2	TRBJ1-5	CASSLAGNSNQPQHF
TRBV30	TRBJ1-3	CAWSVGDSGNTIYF
TRBV28	TRBJ2-1	CASSLLGRLGNEQFF
TRBV29-1	TRBJ2-7	CSVGGRAYEQYF
TRBV18	TRBJ1-3	CASSPAGGSSGNTIYF
TRBV29-1	TRBJ1-1	CSGGIGVGEAFF
TRBV27	TRBJ1-4	CASRGGPSEKLFF
TRBV27	TRBJ2-7	CASNRMYGTGVDEQYF
TRBV27	TRBJ1-2	CASTSGTDYGYTF
TRBV27	TRBJ2-3	CASSPLAGRSTDTQYF
TRBV5-1	TRBJ2-2	CASSSWTGKTGELFF
TRBV5-1	TRBJ1-1	CASSLDGMNTEAFF
TRBV27	TRBJ2-2	CASSLRRYTGELFF
TRBV5-1	TRBJ1-2	CASSLDPSNYGYTF
TRBV14	TRBJ2-2	CASSQDLTTGELFF
TRBV19	TRBJ2-1	CASSLGTSGYNEQFF
TRBV6-1	TRBJ2-2	CASLAALSTGELFF
TRBV5-1	TRBJ1-2	CASSLVTGTGGYGYTF
TRBV4-1	TRBJ2-2	CASGKGRELFF
TRBV9	TRBJ1-1	CASSPQDLLHTGSLTTLTEAFF
TRBV11-2	TRBJ2-3	CASSLSPRDTQYF
TRBV28	TRBJ1-4	CASRNRRVFREKLFF
TRBV7-2	TRBJ2-1	CASSSATSGAKFEQFF
TRBV7-2	TRBJ1-1	CASSFLNTEAFF
TRBV5-1	TRBJ1-1	CASSLAGRASVTEAFF
TRBV9	TRBJ1-2	CASSVDQGPEYGYTF
TRBV4-1	TRBJ2-7	CASSRAGYPYEQYF
TRBV28	TRBJ2-5	CASRHRFLADGTETQYF